The TCR beta chain under discussion was sequenced for a study of radiotherapy plus CTLA-4 blockade in lung cancer. At the level of the study: Among all patients, 18% showed objective responses, while about 34% had disease control.

The CDR3 is 15 amino acids. Germline CDR1 and CDR2: SGHRS and YFSETQ. V shed 4 bases and J 6 bases; nucleotides not matched to a gene: 10. The assay was immunoSEQ multiplex PCR, and TCRdb's table has in-frame clones only and misses some. This table has some 100,000 clones, just under 80% appearing once. This sequence joins TRBV5-1 and TRBJ2-1, with 7 bases fitting TRBD2. The input for sequencing was peripheral blood, taken from a patient treated with radiotherapy plus ipilimumab. The sequence derives from a human donor with non-small cell lung cancer who had a partial response to radiotherapy plus ipilimumab. CDR3 sequence reads: CASSPWSSGPNEQFF. The CDR3 bases are TGCGCCAGCAGCCCTTGGTCTAGCGGTCCCAATGAGCAGTTCTTC.